A selection of T cell receptor beta chains follows, all from one sample in a study of blood T cell repertoires in COVID-19. Sequenced by immunoSEQ multiplex PCR; TCRdb stores in-frame clones only, minus some. The sample has some 130,000 clones, around 73% seen once. The sample taken for sequencing was peripheral blood. These receptors all come from a man between 60 and 70 years old who had recovered from COVID-19. The CDR3 runs from the conserved cysteine through the conserved F or W. The D gene is left open where the match is weak. The size field is filled for only some rows; it gives once, few, many or a size class.

j_call d_call v_call clone_size cdr3_nt cdr3_aa
TRBJ2-7 NA TRBV21-1 NA TGTGCCAGCCATCCGACTAGCAGGCTTCTACGCGAGCAGTACTTC CASHPTSRLLREQYF
TRBJ1-2 TRBD1 TRBV18 once TGTGCCAGCTTCGAAAACAGGGGGCGCCGGAGCTACACCTTC CASFENRGRRSYTF
TRBJ2-2 TRBD2 TRBV27 NA TGTGCCAGCAGTCCCCGGACTAGCGGGAGGGGGCACGGGGAGCTGTTTTTT CASSPRTSGRGHGELFF
TRBJ2-7 NA TRBV27 NA TGTGCCAGCAGGACATTCTCCTACGAGCAGTACTTC CASRTFSYEQYF
TRBJ2-1 TRBD1 TRBV5-1 few TGCGCCAGCAGCTTCGGACAGGACTCCTACAATGAGCAGTTCTTC CASSFGQDSYNEQFF
TRBJ2-5 TRBD1 TRBV7-9 many TGTGCCAGCAGCTCCGGGCCAGGGGGTACACAAGAGACCCAGTACTTC CASSSGPGGTQETQYF
TRBJ1-2 NA TRBV5-1 NA TGCGCCAGCAGCTTGGCCGCGGGGGCGCAGGGTGGCTACACCTTC CASSLAAGAQGGYTF
TRBJ2-1 TRBD1 TRBV11-3 NA TGTGCCAGCAGCCCACAGGGGGCTGGAGAGCAGTTCTTC CASSPQGAGEQFF
TRBJ2-1 TRBD2 TRBV7-2 NA TGTGCCAGCAGCTTAGTCAGCGGGGGGGCCGATGAGCAGTTCTTC CASSLVSGGADEQFF
TRBJ2-5 NA TRBV3-1/TRBV3-2 NA TGTGCCAGCAGCCAAGTCGAGGGGACCCAGTACTTC CASSQVEGTQYF
TRBJ2-7 NA TRBV9 many TGTGCCAGCAGCGTAGCCCCAGGGGCGGGCTACGAGCAGTACTTC CASSVAPGAGYEQYF
TRBJ2-1 NA TRBV7-2 NA TGTGCCAGCAGCTTGGAGATCAGCTCCTACAATGAGCAGTTCTTC CASSLEISSYNEQFF
TRBJ2-5 NA TRBV5-4 NA TGTGCCAGCAGCTTGGCTACGACAGAAGAGACCCAGTACTTC CASSLATTEETQYF
TRBJ2-7 NA TRBV19 NA TGTGCCAGTAGTATAACCCGCGGGGGCGACTTCTCCTACGAGCAGTACTTC CASSITRGGDFSYEQYF
TRBJ2-1 TRBD2 TRBV3-1/TRBV3-2 NA TGTGCCAGCAGCCAAAAGGGGACTAGCGGCAACAATGAGCAGTTCTTC CASSQKGTSGNNEQFF
TRBJ1-5 NA TRBV24-1 few TGTGCCACCAGTGAGGGAGGGCGGGGACCTAATCAGCCCCAGCATTTT CATSEGGRGPNQPQHF
TRBJ1-3 NA TRBV11-3 NA TGTGCCAGCAGCTTTTCAGGGGTCGGAAACACCATATATTTT CASSFSGVGNTIYF
TRBJ2-3 TRBD1 TRBV11-2 few TGTGCCAGCAGCTTAAGGGACAGGGTCACAGATACGCAGTATTTT CASSLRDRVTDTQYF
TRBJ1-5 NA TRBV5-5 NA TGTGCCAGCAGCGAAGATTTGCAGCGAGAAATAAATCAGCCCCAGCATTTT CASSEDLQREINQPQHF
TRBJ1-2 NA TRBV28 many TGTGCCAGCAGCGAGACAGGCCTGTATGGCTACACCTTC CASSETGLYGYTF
TRBJ2-1 TRBD2 TRBV5-1 NA TGCGCCAGCCTCGGGACTAGCGGGAAACACTACAATGAGCAGTTCTTC CASLGTSGKHYNEQFF
TRBJ2-5 TRBD2 TRBV7-2 NA TGTGCCAGCAGTTTTAGAGCGGGGGGGGAGACCCAGTACTTC CASSFRAGGETQYF
TRBJ1-4 TRBD1 TRBV6-5 NA TGTGCCAGCAGTAGGGGGCGAGAAGAAAAACTGTTTTTT CASSRGREEKLFF
TRBJ1-1 TRBD1 TRBV10-3 few TGTGCCATCAGGGCGAACAGGGGTAGCACTGAAGCTTTCTTT CAIRANRGSTEAFF
TRBJ1-6 TRBD1 TRBV7-3 NA TGTGCCAGCAGTTCGACAGGGGCTGCCTATAATTCACCCCTCCACTTT CASSSTGAAYNSPLHF
TRBJ2-6 NA TRBV7-2 once TGTGCCAGCAGCTTGACTCCCAGCTCTGGGGCCAACGTCCTGACTTTC CASSLTPSSGANVLTF
TRBJ2-3 NA TRBV24-1 NA TGTGCCACCAGTGAGTACACCGCTAGCACAGATACGCAGTATTTT CATSEYTASTDTQYF
TRBJ2-3 TRBD1 TRBV5-1 NA TGCGCCAGCAGCTGGGGACAGGATCCAGATACGCAGTATTTT CASSWGQDPDTQYF